This TCR beta chain was identified during a study of identical twins. Points from the study as a whole: Fewer insertions characterized abundant cord blood beta clonotypes, whereas memory repertoires showed none. Weaker excess twin sharing was observed in beta out-of-frame sequences.

Template switching (which added a universal primer site) was used, and cDNA carried unique molecular identifiers. TCRdb redid the calling of the 5' RACE reads with MiXCR, one entry per CDR3 protein. The sample consists of approximately 240,000 distinct CDR3 sequences, over 11% of them appearing once. This clonotype has only a few counts. The antigen remains undetermined. Trimming cost V 0 bases and J 6 bases, with 7 bases left between them. The CDR3 consists of 13 residues. Germline loops: CDR1 SGHKS, CDR2 YYEKEE (reference sequence). This TCR derives from a woman aged 18 to 35 in good health. Input material: memory (CD45RO+) T cells sorted from blood. The rearrangement uses TRBV5-5 and TRBJ2-1; unclear D gene. CDR3 residues: CASSLVAANEQFF. In DNA, the CDR3 is TGTGCCAGCAGCTTGGTCGCGGCCAATGAGCAGTTCTTC.